These T cell receptor beta chains were read from a single sample in a study of breast tumors, draining lymph nodes, adjacent tissues. TCRdb recomputed calls from the multiplex PCR reads with MiXCR, one row per CDR3 protein. The sample contains around 300,000 distinct CDR3 sequences, 30% of which appear only once. Sequencing was performed on axillary lymph node tissue. The receptors come from a female donor with breast cancer. Some clones in this sample may be carry-over from other donors' samples. CDR3s include the opening cysteine and the closing phenylalanine or tryptophan. D genes are given only for firm matches. Clone size is given for some rows only: seen once, a few or many times, or a class if the clone is expanded.

d_gene: .
v_gene: TRBV19
abundance: many
j_gene: TRBJ1-5
CDR3nt: TGTGCCAGTAGTACCACCCTCGGGGGAGTGGTCGATCAGCCCCAGCATTTT
CDR3aa: CASSTTLGGVVDQPQHF

d_gene: .
v_gene: TRBV11-2
abundance: many
j_gene: TRBJ2-1
CDR3nt: TGTGCCAGCAGCTTCAACAGCATATACAATGAGCAGTTCTTC
CDR3aa: CASSFNSIYNEQFF

d_gene: TRBD2
v_gene: TRBV24-1
abundance: many
j_gene: TRBJ2-1
CDR3nt: TGTGCCACCAGTCCCAGACTAGCGGTGAACAATGAGCAGTTCTTC
CDR3aa: CATSPRLAVNNEQFF

d_gene: TRBD2
v_gene: TRBV18
abundance: few
j_gene: TRBJ2-2
CDR3nt: TGTGCCAGCTCAGCGGGAGTTTCCGGGGAGCTGTTTTTT
CDR3aa: CASSAGVSGELFF

d_gene: .
v_gene: TRBV11-2
abundance: many
j_gene: TRBJ2-5
CDR3nt: TGTGCCAGCAGCTTAGTGATCCAGGGGAACAAAGAGACCCAGTACTTC
CDR3aa: CASSLVIQGNKETQYF

d_gene: TRBD2
v_gene: TRBV10-3
abundance: many
j_gene: TRBJ2-1
CDR3nt: TGTGCCATCAGTGCTGAGCGGGAGCACAATGAGCAGTTCTTC
CDR3aa: CAISAEREHNEQFF

d_gene: .
v_gene: TRBV6-6
abundance: many
j_gene: TRBJ1-3
CDR3nt: TGTGCCAGCAGTCACCTTGGAAGGGTCGGTCTAAACACCATATATTTT
CDR3aa: CASSHLGRVGLNTIYF

d_gene: TRBD2
v_gene: TRBV6-5
abundance: .
j_gene: TRBJ2-1
CDR3nt: TGTGCCAGCAGTTACGATGCGGGAGGAAATGAGCAGTTCTTC
CDR3aa: CASSYDAGGNEQFF

d_gene: .
v_gene: TRBV15
abundance: .
j_gene: TRBJ2-3
CDR3nt: TGTGCCACCAGCCTCCCCCTGGTCAGGCGAGGGACAGATACGCAGTATTTT
CDR3aa: CATSLPLVRRGTDTQYF

d_gene: .
v_gene: TRBV12-3/TRBV12-4
abundance: .
j_gene: TRBJ2-7
CDR3nt: TGTGCCAGCAGTCCCCCGACTAGATACCACGAGCAGTACTTC
CDR3aa: CASSPPTRYHEQYF

d_gene: TRBD2
v_gene: TRBV20-1
abundance: many
j_gene: TRBJ2-5
CDR3nt: TGCAGTGCTAGTGGTAGCGGGGGCGAGACCCAGTACTTC
CDR3aa: CSASGSGGETQYF